These 22 T cell receptor beta chains were sequenced from one sample in a study of T-cell reconstitution after alpha-beta-depleted transplantation in children. Unique molecular identifiers were used to barcode this TCRbeta library. Each CDR3 protein gets one entry after TCRdb re-called the PCR reads with MiXCR. The table has about 200,000 distinct CDR3 sequences, approximately 15% seen once. The sample here was PBMCs from the stem cell graft donor, taken from the stem cell graft. Every receptor here comes from a human donor who donated a stem cell graft to a child with acute lymphoblastic leukemia.

This clonotype appeared many times. The chain employs TRBV7-2 and TRBJ1-1, with D perhaps TRBD1 (5 bases). The CDR3 runs to 15 residues. Trimming shortened V by 4 bases and J by 0 bases, and 12 bases separated the two germline ends. Germline V lookup: CDR1 SGHTA, CDR2 FQGNSA. CDR3 amino acids: CASSWGVGLNTEAFF. The CDR3 region has the DNA TGTGCCAGCAGCTGGGGGGTGGGGTTGAACACTGAAGCTTTCTTT.

In this sample, this clonotype turned up a few times. The J gene is TRBJ2-1, the V gene TRBV10-2; the D gene is possibly TRBD1 (7 bases). CDR3 length: 13 residues. CDR1 WSHSY and CDR2 SAAADI come from the germline V gene. V lost 10 bases, J lost 8 bases, and 18 bases lay in between. The CDR3 reads CATRGGGDHEQFF. CDR3 bases: TGCGCCACCCGTGGAGGGGGCGACCATGAGCAGTTCTTC.

This clonotype was seen at least ten times. This rearrangement joins TRBV4-1 to TRBJ2-7; perhaps D is TRBD1 or TRBD2 (7 bases each). Trimming removed 0 bases at V and 7 bases at J, with 13 bases between. The germline CDR1 and CDR2 sequences are MGHRA and YSYEKL. The CDR3 extends over 14 amino acids. CDR3 coding DNA: TGCGCCAGCAGCCAAGAAGCCCAGGGGGGGGAGCAGTACTTC. Translating gives CASSQEAQGGEQYF.

The rearrangement links TRBV12-3 or TRBV12-4 to TRBJ2-5; D gene ambiguous. This CDR3 contains 13 residues. V shed 5 bases and J shed 5 bases, with 12 bases lying between them. For the CDR3, the DNA is TGTGCCAGCAGTCCGCCCCCCGGGGAGACCCAGTACTTC. It encodes CASSPPPGETQYF.

This clonotype came up many times. This chain links TRBV5-1 with TRBJ2-3; TRBD2 aligns across 7 bases. J lost 4 bases, V lost 4 bases, and 12 bases had no gene match. Germline CDR1 SGHRS, CDR2 YFSETQ. The CDR3 has 16 amino acids. The CDR3 DNA sequence: TGCGCCAGCAGCCTCCGCTTAACGGGAGGAGCAGATACGCAGTATTTT. Translated: CASSLRLTGGADTQYF.

The rearrangement uses TRBV3-1 and TRBJ1-5; a possible D gene is TRBD1 (6 bases). The V end lost 0 bases, the J end lost 3 bases, and 9 bases lay between the germline ends. Germline CDR1 is LGHDT and CDR2 is YNNKEL (reference sequence). The CDR3 is 15 residues long. The CDR3 loop is CASSQDRGANQPQHF. The CDR3 coding sequence is TGTGCCAGCAGCCAAGACAGGGGAGCCAATCAGCCCCAGCATTTT.

This clonotype was seen repeatedly, ten times or more. The chain carries TRBV30 and TRBJ1-6; D not resolved. V shed 5 bases and J shed 7 bases, with 9 bases lying between them. CDR1 and CDR2 (germline): GTSNPN, SVGIG (reference sequence). The CDR3 covers 12 residues. In nucleotides, the CDR3 is TGTGCCTGGGAAACCAACAATTCACCCCTCCACTTT. As protein: CAWETNNSPLHF.

This clonotype occurred many times. J is TRBJ2-1 and V is TRBV5-6, with TRBD2 matching over 8 bases. This CDR3 spans 16 amino acids. The germline V gene has CDR1 SGHDT and CDR2 YYEEEE. V lost 1 base and J lost 8; bases outside the gene matches: 11. CDR3 sequence (DNA): TGTGCCAGCAGCTTGTGGGGGAGCGGGAGTGGCTATGAGCAGTTCTTC. Amino acids: CASSLWGSGSGYEQFF.

J is TRBJ2-6 and V is TRBV5-1; 10 positions agree with TRBD1. This CDR3 region has 16 residues. From germline, CDR1 is SGHRS and CDR2 YFSETQ. Germline trimming cut 9 bases from V and 2 bases from J; bases unmatched to any gene: 8. CDR3 sequence reads: CATRDRGNAGANVLTF. CDR3 sequence (DNA): TGCGCCACCCGGGACAGGGGAAATGCTGGGGCCAACGTCCTGACTTTC.

The chain has TRBV7-9 and TRBJ2-7, with D tentatively TRBD1 or TRBD2 (6 bases each). Trimming took off 2 bases at V and 0 bases at J, with 14 bases between the two ends. Germline CDR1 and CDR2: SEHNR and FQNEAQ (reference sequence). The CDR3 extends over 16 amino acids. The CDR3 loop reads CASSLLGGRSSYEQYF. CDR3 in DNA: TGTGCCAGCAGCTTACTAGGGGGGCGAAGCTCCTACGAGCAGTACTTC.

Many counts were recorded for this clonotype. The chain combines TRBV12-3 or TRBV12-4 with TRBJ1-1, with D possibly matching TRBD1 (5 bases). The CDR3 has 13 amino acids. Trimming removed 10 bases at V and 4 bases at J, with 16 bases between. CDR3 sequence reads: CAITSGRRTEAFF. The CDR3, as DNA: TGTGCCATCACTTCAGGGCGGCGCACTGAAGCTTTCTTT.

This clonotype came up many times. CDR3 residues: CASSQDRRERGETQYF. CDR3 coding DNA: TGTGCCAGCAGCCAAGACCGCAGGGAACGGGGAGAGACCCAGTACTTC. The V and J genes are TRBV4-2 and TRBJ2-5; D possibly matches TRBD1 or TRBD2 (5 bases each). Germline V gene lookup returns CDR1 LGHNA and CDR2 YNFKEQ. The V end lost 0 bases, the J end lost 4 bases, and 15 bases lay between the germline ends. The length of the CDR3 is 16 residues.

This clonotype came up many times. J is TRBJ1-1 and V is TRBV5-1; TRBD1 might be the D (5 bases). CDR1 is SGHRS and CDR2 is YFSETQ in the germline V gene. The CDR3 has 13 amino acids. V lost 4 bases to trimming and J lost 5 bases, with 12 bases between them. CDR3 DNA sequence: TGCGCCAGCAGCATCGGGACGTTGACTGAAGCTTTCTTT. Translation gives CASSIGTLTEAFF.

This clonotype came up a few times. V and J are TRBV7-8 and TRBJ2-1; TRBD2 matches 7 bases. The germline gives CDR1 SGHVS, CDR2 FQNEAQ. The V segment lost 0 bases and the J segment 5 bases; nucleotides outside the gene matches: 7. The CDR3 is 16 amino acids. The CDR3 DNA is TGTGCCAGCAGCTTAGCGCGGGGGAGGAGCAACAATGAGCAGTTCTTC. It yields the protein CASSLARGRSNNEQFF.

At least ten counts were recorded for this clonotype. V gene TRBV5-5 combines with J gene TRBJ2-7, with D perhaps given as TRBD1 or TRBD2 (6 bases each). Germline V gives CDR1 SGHKS, CDR2 YYEKEE (reference sequence). The ends were cut back, 3 bases at V and 6 bases at J, with 19 bases in the middle. This CDR3 spans 15 amino acids. In DNA form, the CDR3 reads TGTGCCAGCAGCTCAGGACGGGGGCTTTATCTCGAGCAGTACTTC. Translation: CASSSGRGLYLEQYF. Based on the CDR3 plus reference TRBV5-5 and TRBJ2-7, the full variable domain is DAGVTQSPTHLIKTRGQQVTLRCSPISGHKSVSWYQQVLGQGPQFIFQYYEKEERGRGNFPDRFSARQFPNYSSELNVNALLLGDSALYLCASSSGRGLYLEQYFGPGTRLTVT.

This clonotype was counted ten times or more. The chain recombines TRBV28 with TRBJ2-1; D not resolved. Per the germline V gene, CDR1 is MDHEN and CDR2 is SYDVKM. The ends were cut back, 7 bases at V and 5 bases at J, with 9 bases in the middle. The CDR3 loop spans 12 amino acids. In nucleotides, the CDR3 is TGTGCCAGCACTGGGGTGCACAATGAGCAGTTCTTC. This gives the protein CASTGVHNEQFF.

The chain joins TRBV12-3 or TRBV12-4 to TRBJ2-3; a weak D match, TRBD2 (6 bases). The CDR3 has 14 residues. The V gene lost 3 bases and the J gene lost 4 bases, with 11 bases spanning the gap. The CDR3 spells CASSFKAGADTQYF. The DNA for the CDR3 is TGTGCCAGCAGTTTCAAAGCGGGCGCAGATACGCAGTATTTT.

A remark on this clonotype: With a much larger clone just one base away, this may be a read error. This chain uses TRBV24-1 with TRBJ2-1, with a tentative D call TRBD2 (5 bases). The CDR3 has 17 amino acids. The germline CDR1 and CDR2 sequences are KGHDR and SFDVKD. CDR3 in DNA: TGTGCCACCGGTGATACGAGAGGCGGGCTCGAATACAATGAGCAGTTCTTC. Amino acids: CATGDTRGGLEYNEQFF.

J is TRBJ1-2 and V is TRBV24-1; 8 bases line up with TRBD1. This CDR3 comprises 15 residues. V lost 7 bases and J lost 4; bases outside the gene matches: 10. The germline V gene encodes CDR1 KGHDR and CDR2 SFDVKD. The DNA for the CDR3 is TGTGCCACCAGCCAAAGACAGGGGTCGGCCTATGGCTACACCTTC. Translated: CATSQRQGSAYGYTF.

The sample holds many counts of this clonotype. This chain joins TRBV7-9 and TRBJ1-3, with 10 bases matching TRBD1. V was pared by 5 bases and J by 3 bases, with 4 bases of the junction left unmatched. Germline loops: CDR1 SEHNR, CDR2 FQNEAQ (reference sequence). This CDR3 has 15 amino acids. DNA of the CDR3: TGTGCCAGCAGCCGCGGGACAGGGGATGGAAACACCATATATTTT. Translated: CASSRGTGDGNTIYF.

To note about this clonotype: This may be a read error, as it is one base from a much larger clone. The rearrangement uses TRBV14 and TRBJ2-1; D is possibly TRBD2 (7 bases). Germline values: CDR1 SGHDN, CDR2 FVKESK. The CDR3 totals 16 residues. The CDR3 DNA sequence: TGTGCCAGCAGCCAACGGGGGGCGCGTCCCTCCAATAAGCAGTTCTTC. Translated, it gives CASSQRGARPSNKQFF.

This clonotype was seen ten or more times. This chain joins TRBV5-1 and TRBJ2-5, with D maybe TRBD1 (6 bases). From germline, CDR1 is SGHRS and CDR2 YFSETQ. The CDR3 spans 14 residues. V lost 3 bases and J lost 3, with 12 bases in between. CDR3 in DNA: TGCGCCAGCAGCTCCTTGACAGGCGAAGAGACCCAGTACTTC. Protein sequence: CASSSLTGEETQYF.